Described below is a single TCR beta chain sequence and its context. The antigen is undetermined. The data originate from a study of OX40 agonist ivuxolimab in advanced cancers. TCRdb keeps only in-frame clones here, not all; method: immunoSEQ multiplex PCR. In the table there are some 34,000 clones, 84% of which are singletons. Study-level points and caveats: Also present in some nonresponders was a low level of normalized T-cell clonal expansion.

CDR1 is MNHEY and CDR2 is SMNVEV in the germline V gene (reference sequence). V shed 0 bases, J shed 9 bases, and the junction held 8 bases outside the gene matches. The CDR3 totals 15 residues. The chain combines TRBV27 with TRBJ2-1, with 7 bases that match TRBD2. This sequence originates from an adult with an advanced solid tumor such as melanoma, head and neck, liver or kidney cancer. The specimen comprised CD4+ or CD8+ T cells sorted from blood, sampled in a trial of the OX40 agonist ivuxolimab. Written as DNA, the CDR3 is TGTGCCAGCAGTTTATCGTTAAGGGGAGGGATTGAGCAGTTCTTC. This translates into CASSLSLRGGIEQFF.